The 29 T cell receptor beta chains in this list originate from one sample, sequenced in a study of shared clonotypes between healthy human individuals. TCRdb's table, derived via immunoSEQ multiplex PCR, lists solely in-frame clones and lacks some. Of roughly 1,600,000 clones listed, 98% are singletons. Sequenced material: naive CD4+ T cells sorted from blood. This sample's subset: CD45RA+ positively selected. These receptors were collected from a man aged 25 to 45 in good health.

The chain is built from TRBV5-5 and TRBJ2-7; D not certain. The CDR3 is 12 residues long. CDR1 and CDR2 from the germline V gene are SGHKS and YYEKEE (reference sequence). Trimming stripped 3 bases from V and 2 bases from J, with 6 bases between. This chain's CDR3 is CASSYRPYEQYF. CDR3 nucleotides: TGTGCCAGCAGCTACCGGCCCTACGAGCAGTACTTC.

V is TRBV5-1 and J is TRBJ2-2; perhaps TRBD2 as D (6 bases). This CDR3 contains 15 residues. The ends were cut back, 1 base at V and 6 bases at J, with 13 bases in the middle. Germline V gene data show CDR1 as SGHRS and CDR2 as YFSETQ. The CDR3 is CASSLIGSGAGELFF. CDR3 nucleotides: TGCGCCAGCAGCTTGATCGGTTCGGGGGCCGGGGAGCTGTTTTTT.

The rearrangement links TRBV29-1 to TRBJ1-2; 9 positions agree with TRBD1. The V gene's germline CDR1 is SQVTM and CDR2 ANQGSEA. V shed 7 bases and J 3 bases; nucleotides not matched to a gene: 24. This CDR3 contains 19 residues. The CDR3 sequence is CSGFGTGIYNGRRYYGYTF. CDR3 bases: TGCAGCGGCTTCGGGACAGGGATCTATAATGGTCGGCGTTACTATGGCTACACCTTC.

The V call is TRBV18, the J call TRBJ2-3; D remains ambiguous. The length of the CDR3 is 13 residues. V shed 5 bases and J shed 4 bases, with 10 bases lying between them. Germline CDR1 reads KGHSH; CDR2 reads LQKENI. Here the CDR3 DNA reads TGTGCCAGCTCATCCGACTCATCAGATACGCAGTATTTT. This codes for CASSSDSSDTQYF.

This clone appeared a single time. This rearrangement joins TRBV5-8 to TRBJ1-1; D gene unclear. Trimming shortened V by 0 bases and J by 1 base, and 7 bases separated the two germline ends. Germline CDR1 and CDR2: SGHTS and YDEGEE. This CDR3 spans 14 amino acids. The CDR3 protein is CASSLGVENTEAFF. The CDR3 DNA follows: TGTGCCAGCAGCTTGGGCGTGGAGAACACTGAAGCTTTCTTT.

Details on this clone: Other nucleotide sequences in the sample specify the same CDR3. This chain joins TRBV7-2 and TRBJ1-2; 7 nucleotides agree with TRBD1. This CDR3 contains 12 residues. The V and J ends lost 5 bases and 4 bases, in that order; junction bases with no gene match: 1. The germline V gene has CDR1 SGHTA and CDR2 FQGNSA. DNA for the CDR3: TGTGCCAGCAGCCGGACAGGCTATGGCTACACCTTC. It is translated as CASSRTGYGYTF. Supplemented by reference TRBV7-2 and TRBJ1-2, the full variable domain reads GAGVSQSPSNKVTEKGKDVELRCDPISGHTALYWYRQSLGQGLEFLIYFQGNSAPDKSGLPSDRFSAERTGGSVSTLTIQRTQQEDSAVYLCASSRTGYGYTFGSGTRLTVV.

The genes are TRBV15 and TRBJ2-7; D is perhaps TRBD1 (5 bases). Germline V gene sequence: CDR1 LNHNV, CDR2 YYDKDF (reference sequence). The CDR3 length is 15 residues. Trimming left V 0 bases short and J 3 bases short, with 12 bases between. The CDR3 DNA follows: TGTGCCACCAGCAGAGATAGGACCCAGGGCTACGAGCAGTACTTC. This sequence encodes CATSRDRTQGYEQYF.

The genes are TRBV7-9 and TRBJ1-2; D ambiguous. The V and J ends lost 6 bases and 0 bases respectively, with 11 bases between them. CDR1 is SEHNR and CDR2 is FQNEAQ in the germline V gene (reference sequence). There are 14 residues in the CDR3. CDR3 in DNA: TGTGCCAGCAGTTACAACGGGGCTAACTATGGCTACACCTTC. This sequence encodes CASSYNGANYGYTF.

The gene calls are TRBV28 and TRBJ1-1; TRBD1 might be the D (5 bases). V was cut by 9 bases and J by 1 base, with 12 bases left in between. The CDR3 totals 13 residues. Germline loops: CDR1 MDHEN, CDR2 SYDVKM. The CDR3 DNA reads as TGTGCCAGTACCCAAACAGGGAACACTGAAGCTTTCTTT. This codes for CASTQTGNTEAFF.

A remark on this clone: Additional DNA sequences in this sample encode the identical CDR3. This chain joins TRBV9 and TRBJ2-5; D ambiguous. Per germline, CDR1 SGDLS and CDR2 YYNGEE. V was cut by 2 bases and J by 5 bases, with 10 bases left in between. This CDR3 region has 13 residues. CDR3 coding DNA: TGTGCCAGCAGCGTGGGCTTGGCGGAGACCCAGTACTTC. Translated, it gives CASSVGLAETQYF.

This chain joins TRBV27 and TRBJ2-5; D is uncertain. CDR3 length: 15 residues. V lost 3 bases and J lost 2, with 13 bases in between. Germline CDR1 MNHEY, CDR2 SMNVEV (reference sequence). The CDR3 DNA reads as TGTGCCAGCAGTTTCGGCCGGACGCAACAAGAGACCCAGTACTTC. The encoded protein is CASSFGRTQQETQYF.

The chain has TRBV7-3 and TRBJ2-3; D is unresolved. Trimming pared 1 base from V and 2 bases from J, leaving 4 bases between. The germline gives CDR1 SGHTA, CDR2 FQGTGA. The CDR3 is 13 residues long. The CDR3 DNA reads TGTGCCAGCAGCTTAAAGTTCACAGATACGCAGTATTTT. This gives the protein CASSLKFTDTQYF.

The chain has TRBV5-1 and TRBJ2-1; TRBD2 aligns across 7 bases. The CDR3 runs to 13 residues. From germline, CDR1 is SGHRS and CDR2 YFSETQ. The trim removed 1 base at V and 7 bases at J, leaving 2 bases unmatched. The CDR3 DNA follows: TGCGCCAGCAGCTTGCCTAGCGGAAATGAGCAGTTCTTC. Encoded protein: CASSLPSGNEQFF.

This clone has just one count. A read error may produce the germline difference seen at one junction end. J is TRBJ2-3 and V is TRBV7-9, with 9 bases that match TRBD2. Germline CDR1 and CDR2: SEHNR and FQNEAQ (reference sequence). This CDR3 spans 14 amino acids. CDR3 in amino acids: CASSHSGSRDTQYF. The CDR3 nucleotides are TGTGCCAGCAGCCATAGCGGGAGCAGAGATACGCAGTATTTT.

This chain connects TRBV11-2 to TRBJ1-4, with unresolved D. Trimming pared 6 bases from V and 0 bases from J, leaving 14 bases between. CDR1 is SGHAT, CDR2 FQNNGV, per germline. The CDR3 contains 16 residues. CDR3 in amino acids: CASRRGRRTTNEKLFF. DNA of the CDR3: TGTGCCAGCAGGCGGGGAAGGAGGACAACTAATGAAAAACTGTTTTTT.

The chain combines TRBV28 with TRBJ2-7; D not certain. Trimming took off 5 bases at V and 2 bases at J, with 10 bases between the two ends. The CDR3 is 13 residues long. Germline CDR1 and CDR2: MDHEN and SYDVKM. The CDR3 protein is CASSRSPPYEQYF. For the CDR3, the DNA is TGTGCCAGCAGTCGATCACCCCCCTACGAGCAGTACTTC.

Regarding this clone: Within the sample, other DNA sequences also encode this same CDR3. J is TRBJ1-2 and V is TRBV5-1; 10 bases align to TRBD1. The CDR3 totals 14 residues. With 4 bases clipped from V and 3 bases from J, the junction kept 3 bases outside the gene matches. In germline, CDR1 is SGHRS, CDR2 YFSETQ. The DNA for the CDR3 is TGCGCCAGCAGCAGAGGACAGGGGGACTATGGCTACACCTTC. Residues: CASSRGQGDYGYTF. Looking up the rest from reference TRBV5-1 and TRBJ1-2 gives the full variable domain: KAGVTQTPRYLIKTRGQQVTLSCSPISGHRSVSWYQQTPGQGLQFLFEYFSETQRNKGNFPGRFSGRQFSNSRSEMNVSTLELGDSALYLCASSRGQGDYGYTFGSGTRLTVV.

The rearrangement links TRBV7-6 to TRBJ2-6; D is unresolved. CDR3 length: 17 amino acids. The germline V and J ends were trimmed by 1 base and 0 bases, with 10 bases remaining between them. The germline V gene encodes CDR1 SGHVS and CDR2 FNYEAQ. The CDR3 loop reads CASSLVELSSGANVLTF. The CDR3 DNA follows: TGTGCCAGCAGCTTAGTTGAGCTCAGCTCTGGGGCCAACGTCCTGACTTTC.

The gene calls are TRBV11-2 and TRBJ2-7; D uncertain. Germline CDR1 and CDR2: SGHAT and FQNNGV. The CDR3 runs 15 residues. With 5 bases removed from V and 1 base from J, the gap between germline ends came to 15 bases. The CDR3 is CASSQNVGLSYEQYF. DNA of the CDR3: TGTGCCAGCAGCCAAAACGTAGGGCTATCCTACGAGCAGTACTTC.

The chain uses TRBV2 and TRBJ2-2; D possibly corresponds to TRBD2 (5 bases). CDR1 is SNHLY, CDR2 FYNNEI, per germline. The length of the CDR3 is 13 residues. The CDR3 region is CAQRVRVSGELFF. CDR3 coding DNA: TGTGCGCAGAGGGTGAGGGTTTCCGGGGAGCTGTTTTTT.

This chain joins TRBV7-9 and TRBJ1-2, with 7 bases identical to TRBD1. Per the germline V gene, CDR1 is SEHNR and CDR2 is FQNEAQ (reference sequence). The trim removed 5 bases at V and 8 bases at J, leaving 5 bases unmatched. The CDR3 is 12 residues long. In DNA form, the CDR3 reads TGTGCCAGCAGCCCGACAGGGATAGGCTACACCTTC. Its protein product is CASSPTGIGYTF.

J is TRBJ2-3 and V is TRBV7-6; D is unclear. Per germline, CDR1 SGHVS and CDR2 FNYEAQ. V was shortened by 0 bases and J by 8 bases, with 9 bases between the two germline ends. CDR3 size: 13 residues. The CDR3 protein is CASSLAGIGTQYF. CDR3 bases: TGTGCCAGCAGCTTAGCGGGAATCGGTACGCAGTATTTT.

The chain is built from TRBV11-2 and TRBJ1-3; the D gene is possibly TRBD1 (6 bases). The CDR3 spans 16 residues. Germline V gives CDR1 SGHAT, CDR2 FQNNGV. V lost 5 bases and J lost 0, with 14 bases in between. This chain's CDR3 is CASSLLTGLSGNTIYF. For the CDR3, the DNA is TGTGCCAGCAGCCTGCTGACAGGTCTCTCTGGAAACACCATATATTTT.

The chain is built from TRBV5-4 and TRBJ1-2; perhaps TRBD1 as D (5 bases). This CDR3 has 13 residues. Deletions cut 0 bases from V and 6 bases from J, with 9 bases between. Germline V gives CDR1 SGHNT, CDR2 YYREEE (reference sequence). CDR3 sequence reads: CASSLVPQDGYTF. In nucleotides, the CDR3 is TGTGCCAGCAGCTTGGTACCACAGGATGGCTACACCTTC. The variable domain in full, with the rest retrieved from reference TRBV5-4 and TRBJ1-2, is ETGVTQSPTHLIKTRGQQVTLRCSSQSGHNTVSWYQQALGQGPQFIFQYYREEENGRGNFPPRFSGLQFPNYSSELNVNALELDDSALYLCASSLVPQDGYTFGSGTRLTVV.

The chain has TRBV14 and TRBJ2-7, with 8 positions matching TRBD1. CDR1 SGHDN and CDR2 FVKESK come from the germline V gene. Trimming at V came to 7 bases and at J to 6 bases, leaving 5 bases not matched to a gene. The CDR3 length is 12 residues. The CDR3 bases are TGTGCCAGCAACAGGACAGGGCCCGAGCAGTACTTC. This codes for CASNRTGPEQYF.

J is TRBJ2-3 and V is TRBV10-3; no firm D call. This CDR3 is built from 14 residues. From germline, CDR1 is ENHRY and CDR2 SYGVKD. Trimming took off 0 bases at V and 12 bases at J, with 16 bases between the two ends. The DNA of the CDR3 is TGTGCCATCAGTGAGTCAACTGCTACCGTCTCCCAGTATTTT. Protein sequence: CAISESTATVSQYF.

This chain connects TRBV10-3 to TRBJ2-5; D unresolved. The CDR3 totals 12 residues. V shed 8 bases and J shed 2 bases, with 9 bases lying between them. Germline V gene data show CDR1 as ENHRY and CDR2 as SYGVKD. Here the CDR3 DNA reads TGTGCCATCGCACCCTATCAAGAGACCCAGTACTTC. It specifies CAIAPYQETQYF.

The rearrangement uses TRBV28 and TRBJ2-3, with unresolved D. CDR3 size: 11 residues. The germline V and J ends were trimmed by 8 bases and 5 bases, with 8 bases remaining between them. CDR1 is MDHEN, CDR2 SYDVKM, per germline. CDR3 in DNA: TGTGCCAGCGGGTGGGGAGATACGCAGTATTTT. This encodes CASGWGDTQYF.

The chain is built from TRBV5-4 and TRBJ2-6; TRBD1 agrees at 7 bases. Germline CDR1 and CDR2: SGHNT and YYREEE (reference sequence). This CDR3 contains 15 residues. The trim removed 4 bases at V and 2 bases at J, leaving 3 bases unmatched. The CDR3 spells CASSRDRAGANVLTF. CDR3 DNA sequence: TGTGCCAGCAGCAGAGACAGGGCTGGGGCCAACGTCCTGACTTTC.